These 8 T cell receptor beta chains share one sample of origin, sequenced in a study of blood T cell repertoires in COVID-19. This table comes from immunoSEQ multiplex PCR, and its TCRdb copy is limited to in-frame clones, with some not included. There are approximately 200,000 clones in the sample; 88% occur only once, and approximately 1.7% lies in the top ten. Sequencing used peripheral blood. Source of these receptors: a man aged 65 to 79 with acute or convalescent COVID-19.

The chain employs TRBV5-1 and TRBJ2-1; 7 positions agree with TRBD1. The CDR3 sequence is 15 residues long. In germline, CDR1 is SGHRS, CDR2 YFSETQ. The J segment lost 6 bases and the V segment lost 1 base, leaving 7 bases of the junction unmatched. The CDR3 DNA follows: TGCGCCAGCAGCTTGATGGCGACAGGGTCCAATGAGCAGTTCTTC. This encodes CASSLMATGSNEQFF.

A remark on this clone: This sample also contains other DNA sequences that code for the same CDR3. This chain connects TRBV3-1 (or the pseudogene TRBV3-2) to TRBJ2-7; no clear D gene. V lost 5 bases and J 4 bases, leaving 6 bases between the germline ends. The CDR3 is 11 amino acids. Germline CDR1 LGHDT, CDR2 YNNKEL (reference sequence). CDR3 sequence: CASSSLYEQYF. For the CDR3, the DNA is TGTGCCAGCAGCTCCCTTTACGAGCAGTACTTC.

The chain is built from TRBV2 and TRBJ1-3; the match to TRBD1 covers 8 bases. V lost 7 bases, J lost 7 bases, and 6 bases stayed unmatched. This CDR3 spans 13 amino acids. Germline-derived CDR1 and CDR2 are SNHLY and FYNNEI. CDR3 in amino acids: CASKDRVSNTIYF. The CDR3 DNA sequence: TGTGCCAGCAAGGACAGGGTATCGAACACCATATATTTT.

This clone was observed a few times. V is TRBV7-9 and J is TRBJ2-1; 9 nucleotides line up with TRBD1. J gave up 12 bases and V 3 bases, and 12 bases lay outside the gene matches. Germline CDR1 is SEHNR and CDR2 is FQNEAQ (reference sequence). The CDR3 is 15 residues long. The CDR3 region is CASSLNRDRAGGQFF. In DNA form, the CDR3 reads TGTGCCAGCAGCTTGAACCGGGACAGGGCTGGGGGGCAGTTCTTC.

Many counts were recorded for this clone. The chain uses TRBV6-1 and TRBJ2-7, with no clear D. Germline V gene lookup returns CDR1 MNHNS and CDR2 SASEGT. The CDR3 is 12 amino acids. The ends were cut back, 3 bases at V and 4 bases at J, with 7 bases in the middle. The CDR3 DNA reads as TGTGCCAGCAGTGAGAGGTGGTACGAGCAGTACTTC. It translates to CASSERWYEQYF.

This sequence joins TRBV5-1 and TRBJ2-2, with TRBD2 identical over 14 bases. The CDR3 has 16 residues. V was clipped by 2 bases and J by 6 bases; unmatched bases: 3. Germline CDR1 SGHRS, CDR2 YFSETQ. The CDR3: CASSFQTSGRAGELFF. The CDR3 DNA reads as TGCGCCAGCAGCTTCCAGACTAGCGGGAGGGCCGGGGAGCTGTTTTTT.

The V and J genes are TRBV28 and TRBJ2-1; 13 nucleotides match TRBD2. The CDR3 totals 16 residues. V dropped 6 bases and J dropped 4; count of bases not matched to a gene: 6. Germline V CDR1 and CDR2: MDHEN, SYDVKM. The chain's CDR3 is CASRGGTSGVYNEQFF. The CDR3 nucleotides read TGTGCCAGCAGGGGAGGGACTAGCGGGGTATACAATGAGCAGTTCTTC.

This chain connects TRBV20-1 to TRBJ2-5, with a tentative D call TRBD2 (5 bases). The V end lost 3 bases, the J end lost 7 bases, and 18 bases lay between the germline ends. The CDR3 extends over 14 amino acids. Germline V CDR1 and CDR2: DFQATT, SNEGSKA (reference sequence). CDR3 coding DNA: TGCAGTGCTAGTTTCGGGGTCGCCGCGGGGACCCAGTACTTC. Its protein is CSASFGVAAGTQYF.